This T cell receptor beta chain comes out of a study of shared clonotypes between healthy human individuals. V was cut by 6 bases and J by 4 bases, with 30 bases left in between. This CDR3 spans 19 amino acids. The germline CDR1 and CDR2 sequences are SNHLY and FYNNEI. Every subset's genomic DNA went evenly onto several immunoSEQ plates. The method was immunoSEQ multiplex PCR; TCRdb's version includes in-frame clones alone and lacks a portion of them. The sample carries around 510,000 clones, approximately 95% recorded once. Healthy adults negative for HIV, lacking recent acute infections or vaccinations, served as donors.

The source is a woman aged 30 to 39 in good health. The gene calls are TRBV2 and TRBJ1-1, with D possibly TRBD1 on 5 matching bases. Sequencing input: naive CD4+ T cells sorted from blood. Subset denoted: CD45RA+ positively selected. This CDR3 reads CASSAPFDSLSTTGTEAFF. The CDR3 DNA sequence: TGTGCCAGCAGCGCCCCGTTCGACAGCTTATCCACTACAGGCACTGAAGCTTTCTTT.